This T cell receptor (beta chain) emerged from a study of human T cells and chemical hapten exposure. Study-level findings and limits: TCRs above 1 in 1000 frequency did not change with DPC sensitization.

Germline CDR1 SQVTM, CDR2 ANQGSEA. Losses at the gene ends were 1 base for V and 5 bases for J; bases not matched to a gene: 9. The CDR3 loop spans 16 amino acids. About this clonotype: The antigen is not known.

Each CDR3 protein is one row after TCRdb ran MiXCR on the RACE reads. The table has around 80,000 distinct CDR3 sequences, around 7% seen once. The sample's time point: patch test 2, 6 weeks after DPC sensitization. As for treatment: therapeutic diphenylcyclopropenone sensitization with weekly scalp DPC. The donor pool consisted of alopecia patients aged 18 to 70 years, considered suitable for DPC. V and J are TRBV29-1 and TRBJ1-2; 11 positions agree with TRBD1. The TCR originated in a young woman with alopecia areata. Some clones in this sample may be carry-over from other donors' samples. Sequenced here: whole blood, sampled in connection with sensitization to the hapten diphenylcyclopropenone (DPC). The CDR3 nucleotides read TGCAGCGTTGAAGGGACAGGGGGCAGCTTACTTTATGGCTACACCTTC. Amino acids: CSVEGTGGSLLYGYTF.